Below, one T cell receptor (beta chain) is given with its context. This entry comes from a study of glioma-infiltrating T cells after dendritic cell vaccination. The wider study: Patients had newly diagnosed or recurrent glioblastoma and received dendritic cell vaccines. The vaccine used monocyte-derived dendritic cells pulsed overnight with autologous tumor lysate.

Trimming shortened V by 5 bases and J by 2 bases, and 16 bases separated the two germline ends. The germline V gene has CDR1 SGHDT and CDR2 YYEEEE. The CDR3 spans 15 residues. Amplification used 60 V beta primers and 13 J beta primers. The repertoire was sequenced with immunoSEQ multiplex PCR; TCRdb's copy has only in-frame clones and lacks some. The sample gives around 100,000 clones, about four fifths of which show up once; approximately 12% is in the top ten. The sample here was blood, taken before dendritic cell vaccination. This sequence joins TRBV5-6 and TRBJ1-2; no clear D. The clonotype comes from a human donor with glioblastoma. CDR3 loop: CASRFREQINYGYTF. The CDR3 coding sequence is TGTGCCAGCAGATTTAGGGAGCAAATAAACTATGGCTACACCTTC.